This record concerns one T cell receptor (beta chain) sequence. The germline CDR1 and CDR2 sequences are SGHRS and YFSETQ. The CDR3 runs to 17 residues. After removal of 4 bases from V and 6 bases from J, the junction contained 16 bases not matched to a gene. This entry belongs to a study of blood T cell repertoires in COVID-19. In the study overall: PBMCs, B-cell-depleted T cells, or T cells were the source of the cDNA or gDNA that made up the material.

TCRdb keeps only in-frame clones here, not all; method: immunoSEQ multiplex PCR. Among roughly 86,000 clones, around 83% were seen once, and the ten largest hold more than 2%. This chain joins TRBV5-1 and TRBJ2-1; 7 bases are a match to TRBD2. Specimen: peripheral blood. The TCR sequence derives from a woman in her 70s with acute or convalescent COVID-19. CDR3 sequence (DNA): TGCGCCAGCAGCCTCGCCTCCGGGGCGGGGGTTCTCAATGAGCAGTTCTTC. Translating gives CASSLASGAGVLNEQFF.